This entry describes one TCR beta chain. Its antigen is unknown. Base qualities were left out, and no much larger clone turns up one base away. These data originate in a study of human T cells and chemical hapten exposure (dated by TCRdb to about 2021). Turning to the overall study: For sensitization, 2% DPC in acetone was applied to a 2 cm by 2 cm area of upper inner arm skin. In alopecia patients, the study followed how the peripheral blood TCR repertoire changed in vivo over primary and secondary sensitization to diphenylcyclopropenone (DPC), a hapten. Most of the patients in the cohort were female, and the cohort covered alopecia areata with under or over 50% scalp involvement, alopecia totalis and alopecia universalis. Blood was sampled from patients pre-sensitization (week 0) and at 2, 6 and about 24 weeks after DPC sensitization. Patch testing was performed on the upper back with Finn chambers containing 0.01% DPC, and the patch tests were scored after 6 days according to International Contact Dermatitis Research Group standards. Weekly therapeutic DPC doses were additionally applied to the scalp of patients throughout the roughly 25-week study period. Libraries were pooled for sequencing, and per-sample TCR yields varied mainly because of small differences in library volumes within the pool. For TCR sequencing, blood came from some 31 alopecia patients at anywhere from one to four time points (pre-sensitization, 2, 6 and 24 weeks).

Relative to germline, V is 1 base shorter and J is 5 bases shorter, with 11 bases between their ends. From a lookup of the germline V gene (reference sequence), CDR1 and CDR2 are DFQATT and SNEGSKA. The CDR3, cysteine through phenylalanine, is 13 amino acids long. Only the CDR3 part of the read is kept: 39 bases, read in frame from the first base. The library relied on RACE. Sequencing instrument: NextSeq 500. Library preparation attached unique molecular identifiers to individual cDNA molecules for quantitative, reproducible TCR counting. For every blood RNA sample, sequencing covered both the TCR alpha and TCR beta chains. As for the authors' bioinformatics: A median of approximately 100,000 TCRs per sample was observed, with a range of 23,224 to 690,600. The Decombinator software suite was used to annotate the V, J and CDR3 of the TCR reads. To make PS versus PT1 abundance plots, every sample was subsampled to the same number of TCRs (28,000). Expanded TCRs were defined as absent before sensitization and observed at least eight times at the 2-week time point. TCRdb reworked the public reads: Q25 trimming with fastp, MiXCR clone assembly, productive beta chains retained. Each entry merges the rows of one CDR3 protein and shows their most common DNA and genes. These V and J calls originate from TCRdb's pipeline instead of the authors' own analysis. This sample holds 80,000 to 95,000 distinct CDR3 sequences; about 10% were observed only once. The ten largest clones represent roughly 4.2% of the sample.

This sample's time point label indicates: patch test 1, 2 weeks after DPC sensitization. Read against the paper, the sample's treatment or condition label means: therapeutic diphenylcyclopropenone sensitization with weekly scalp DPC. Blood at each patch-test visit was drawn before the patch test was applied. To be eligible, patients had to be aged 18 to 70, diagnosed with alopecia and judged suitable for DPC therapy, while pregnant patients were excluded. Total RNA was extracted from unfractionated whole blood collected in Tempus Blood RNA tubes. General conclusions and limits of the study: After repeated subsampling, changes were observed in the strength of the expansion versus patch-test correlation and in the threshold at which the correlation became significant. No change with DPC sensitization was found in the number of TCRs above 1 in 1000 frequency, and no evidence of global repertoire structure alterations was found. All patients had alopecia, a presumed autoimmune disease, so their immune response might differ from that of healthy individuals. Significantly more large CDR3 similarity clusters were formed by expanded TCRs than by pre-sensitization or healthy control sets, consistent with antigen-driven responses. The number of PT1 expanded TCRs positively correlated with patch test score, significant at thresholds 8, 16 and 32 but not 4.

Here the sequenced sample was whole blood, taken in connection with sensitization to the hapten diphenylcyclopropenone (DPC). This clonotype was obtained from a woman aged 45-60 years with alopecia areata. Some clones in this sample may be carry-over from other donors' samples. This chain is built from TRBV20-1 and TRBJ2-5, with an unclear D gene assignment. The DNA sequence reads TGCAGTGCTAGAGTAGTATCGGGCGAGACCCAGTACTTC. Its protein reads: CSARVVSGETQYF.